This T cell receptor (beta chain) came from a study of long-term antiretroviral therapy in people with HIV. This clone was observed a few times. Its matching antigen is unknown. Study-level points and caveats: Repertoires from HIV showed CDR3 length ranges narrower than those of controls.

The assay used was immunoSEQ (version v3.0), run at survey level. The method was immunoSEQ multiplex PCR; TCRdb's version includes in-frame clones alone and lacks a portion of them. The sample lists tens of thousands of clones; 70% to 85% were seen once. The CDR3 spans 15 residues. V was shortened by 2 bases and J by 4 bases, with 13 bases between the two germline ends. CDR1 and CDR2 from the germline V gene are SGHNT and YYREEE (reference sequence). V and J are TRBV5-4 and TRBJ1-3; perhaps TRBD1 as D (5 bases). This TCR was sampled from a man younger than 35 with HIV. The sequencing used unsorted PBMCs, collected 0.1 years before starting antiretroviral therapy. CDR3 DNA sequence: TGTGCCAGCAGCTTAGGGGTCCCAGGGGGAAACACCATATATTTT. Its translation: CASSLGVPGGNTIYF.